This entry lists 14 T cell receptor beta chains sequenced from one sample in a study of Graves' ophthalmopathy and Graves' hyperthyroidism (dated by TCRdb to the late 2010s). Reads for this sample came from an Illumina HiSeq 2000. For repertoire sequencing, TCR beta CDR3 regions were amplified from RNA transcripts. The first round of RT-PCR was done with HTBI primers and the Qiagen OneStep RT-PCR kit, and was followed by a second round of multiplex PCR, then size selection and purification. The public sequencing data were trimmed at Q25 with fastp and processed into clonotypes with MiXCR by TCRdb, which kept only in-frame beta chains. Rows are combined by CDR3 protein, so each entry shows the most common genes and DNA. The sample records some 1.1 million distinct CDR3 sequences, about 36% of which are singletons. The ten top clones hold around 10% of the sample. Source material: peripheral blood or thyroid tissue (not recorded which). All receptors derive from an adult man with Graves' hyperthyroidism.

This chain links TRBV27 with TRBJ2-7; 11 nucleotides align to TRBD1. Per the germline V gene, CDR1 is MNHEY and CDR2 is SMNVEV (reference sequence). The ends lost 5 bases at V and 3 bases at J; junction bases unmatched: 3. The CDR3 covers 14 residues. The CDR3 DNA sequence: TGTGCCAGCAGTAGGGACAGGGGGGACTACGAGCAGTACTTC. Its translation is CASSRDRGDYEQYF.

This clonotype was counted a few times. Sequence at one end of the junction differs from germline and may be a read error. In DNA, the CDR3 is TGTGCCACCAGTGATTTGCTGGGGAACGCCGGGGAGCTGTTTTTT. Protein product: CATSDLLGNAGELFF. The chain links TRBV24-1 to TRBJ2-2; no firm D call. The CDR3 contains 15 residues. Germline assignment: CDR1 KGHDR and CDR2 SFDVKD.

V and J are TRBV19 and TRBJ2-2; no reliable D call. CDR3 size: 14 residues. Germline V gives CDR1 LNHDA, CDR2 SQIVND (reference sequence). Between the trimmed V and J ends, which lost 7 bases and 5 bases, there was a span of 14 bases. CDR3 loop: CASNRRLLTGELFF. CDR3 bases: TGTGCCAGTAATCGCAGGTTGTTGACCGGGGAGCTGTTTTTT.

About this clonotype: A much bigger clone sits one base away, suggesting this may be a read error. This sequence joins TRBV2 and TRBJ2-2, with 11 bases lining up with TRBD2. CDR3 length: 17 amino acids. CDR1 SNHLY and CDR2 FYNNEI come from the germline V gene. The CDR3 loop is CASSRRTSGSDTGELVF. The CDR3 DNA is TGTGCCAGCAGTAGACGCACTAGCGGGAGTGACACCGGGGAGCTGGTTTTT. The full variable domain, with the rest looked up from reference TRBV2 and TRBJ2-2, is EPEVTQTPSHQVTQMGQEVILRCVPISNHLYFYWYRQILGQKVEFLVSFYNNEISEKSEIFDDQFSVERPDGSNFTLKIRSTKLEDSAMYFCASSRRTSGSDTGELVFGEGSRLTVL.

The chain links TRBV7-8 to TRBJ2-1; D is possibly TRBD1 (5 bases). The CDR3 extends over 12 amino acids. The V end lost 4 bases, the J end lost 8 bases, and 9 bases lay between the germline ends. Germline CDR1 reads SGHVS; CDR2 reads FQNEAQ. CDR3 sequence: CASSSQVYEQFF. The CDR3 coding sequence is TGTGCCAGCAGCTCACAGGTTTATGAGCAGTTCTTC.

This clonotype was found many times. The V call is TRBV2, the J call TRBJ1-2; D is undetermined. V was cut by 3 bases and J by 2 bases, with 10 bases left in between. Germline CDR1 reads SNHLY; CDR2 reads FYNNEI. This CDR3 comprises 14 residues. The CDR3 loop reads CASSEWTQNYGYTF. CDR3 nucleotide sequence: TGTGCCAGCAGTGAGTGGACTCAGAACTATGGCTACACCTTC.

V is TRBV19 and J is TRBJ2-2; no reliable D call. The length of the CDR3 is 15 residues. V lost 7 bases to trimming and J lost 1 base, with 13 bases between them. Looked up from germline, CDR1 is LNHDA and CDR2 is SQIVND (reference sequence). The CDR3: CASTPGRLNTGELFF. In DNA form, the CDR3 reads TGTGCCAGTACCCCTGGGCGGTTGAACACCGGGGAGCTGTTTTTT.

At least ten counts were recorded for this clonotype. The chain uses TRBV19 and TRBJ2-6; 9 positions match TRBD1. The ends lost 4 bases at V and 13 bases at J; junction bases unmatched: 17. Germline V gene data show CDR1 as LNHDA and CDR2 as SQIVND (reference sequence). This CDR3 spans 17 amino acids. In DNA, the CDR3 is TGTGCCAGTAGTACCCAACATGCGGACAGGGGAGGCTTAGTCCTGACTTTC. Amino acids: CASSTQHADRGGLVLTF.

This clonotype was detected a few times. The chain combines TRBV20-1 with TRBJ2-7; TRBD1 agrees at 8 bases. Germline values: CDR1 DFQATT, CDR2 SNEGSKA (reference sequence). After removal of 5 bases from V and 1 base from J, the junction contained 7 bases not matched to a gene. The CDR3 consists of 14 residues. This chain's CDR3 is CSAFDRDRSYEQYF. CDR3 DNA sequence: TGCAGTGCTTTCGACCGGGACAGGTCCTACGAGCAGTACTTC.

V usage is TRBV29-1 and J usage is TRBJ1-4; 7 bases fit TRBD1. Germline V gene sequence: CDR1 SQVTM, CDR2 ANQGSEA. The CDR3 spans 13 residues. V was clipped by 4 bases and J by 5 bases; unmatched bases: 4. CDR3 bases: TGCAGCGTTGTGGGGACAGTCAATGAAAAACTGTTTTTT. This gives the protein CSVVGTVNEKLFF.

The chain couples TRBV27 to TRBJ1-2; maybe TRBD1 (5 bases). The length of the CDR3 is 14 residues. Between the trimmed V and J ends, which lost 4 bases and 4 bases, there was a span of 13 bases. The germline gives CDR1 MNHEY, CDR2 SMNVEV (reference sequence). This CDR3 reads CASSWGGVGYGYTF. CDR3 coding DNA: TGTGCCAGCAGTTGGGGAGGGGTGGGCTATGGCTACACCTTC.

V gene TRBV10-3 combines with J gene TRBJ2-5; 11 nucleotides align to TRBD2. The V gene end was trimmed by 6 bases and the J gene end by 7 bases; junction bases not matched to a gene: 13. CDR1 ENHRY and CDR2 SYGVKD come from the germline V gene. The CDR3 covers 16 residues. The CDR3 spells CAIRDTSGGLKGTQYF. For the CDR3, the DNA is TGTGCCATCAGAGACACTAGCGGGGGACTAAAAGGGACCCAGTACTTC.

This clonotype has ten or more counts. This rearrangement joins TRBV12-3 or TRBV12-4 to TRBJ1-3, with D hard to call. The CDR3 has 12 amino acids. The V end lost 6 bases, the J end lost 2 bases, and 5 bases lay between the germline ends. CDR3 loop: CASRATGNTIYF. The CDR3 nucleotides are TGTGCCAGCAGGGCGACTGGAAACACCATATATTTT.

The rearrangement links TRBV7-9 to TRBJ1-1; 9 bases agree with TRBD1. Trimming cost V 5 bases and J 6 bases; bases outside gene matches: 4. This CDR3 comprises 13 residues. Germline CDR1 SEHNR, CDR2 FQNEAQ (reference sequence). The CDR3 DNA reads as TGTGCCAGCAGCCAACAGGGGGCCCCTGAAGCTTTCTTT. The encoded protein is CASSQQGAPEAFF.